This T cell receptor (beta chain) originates from a study of T-cell memory formation after mild COVID-19. Across the whole study: Most TCR clusters belonged to a single donor. Whole-study results and caveats: Day 37-peaking second-wave clones had unconfirmed SARS-CoV-2 specificity. CD4+ contracting clones were mainly CM and EM; CD8+ ones, EMRA.

TCR alpha and TCR beta cDNA libraries carrying sample barcodes and UMIs were produced by 5'RACE using constant-segment primers. From the 5' RACE reads, TCRdb called clonotypes with MiXCR, one entry per CDR3 protein. The sample lists about 100,000 distinct CDR3 sequences, 15% to 20% seen once, with roughly 5.5% in the top ten. CDR1 is MNHEY and CDR2 is SVGEGT in the germline V gene. This CDR3 has 14 amino acids. Trimming stripped 7 bases from V and 6 bases from J, with 18 bases between. This clonotype appeared a few times. The target antigen is unknown. This clonotype originated in a man between 18 and 35 years old who had mild COVID-19 (a few samples of this study predate the infection). Cell type and time point are not known. This chain uses TRBV6-2 or TRBV6-3 with TRBJ1-1; D is undetermined. Sequenced: PBMCs or a T cell subset sorted from them (not recorded which). CDR3 sequence: CASIPPGITPEAFF. Here the CDR3 DNA reads TGTGCCAGCATCCCCCCCGGCATTACCCCTGAAGCTTTCTTT.